This TCR beta chain was profiled in a study of cytomegalovirus exposure and HLA in healthy donors. Across the study: Most donors, around 81% of a few hundred genotyped, fell in the Caucasian-associated ancestry cluster.

The V end was cut by 0 bases, the J end by 7 bases, with 15 bases between. Germline V CDR1 and CDR2: LNHDA, SQIVND (reference sequence). The CDR3 length is 16 residues. Healthy bone marrow donors made up the donor group. Amplification used 60 Vbeta primers and 13 Jbeta primers. Generated by immunoSEQ multiplex PCR, the TCRdb table keeps only in-frame clones and is missing some. The sample records 180,000 or so clones, 65% to 80% being singletons. The genes are TRBV19 and TRBJ2-2, with a tentative D call TRBD2 (7 bases). Sequenced material: PBMCs. The sequence derives from a woman younger than 45 in good health and CMV-seropositive. The CDR3, as DNA: TGTGCCAGTAGTATAGAAGGGGGGGGCCGTGGCGGGGAGCTGTTTTTT. This sequence encodes CASSIEGGGRGGELFF.